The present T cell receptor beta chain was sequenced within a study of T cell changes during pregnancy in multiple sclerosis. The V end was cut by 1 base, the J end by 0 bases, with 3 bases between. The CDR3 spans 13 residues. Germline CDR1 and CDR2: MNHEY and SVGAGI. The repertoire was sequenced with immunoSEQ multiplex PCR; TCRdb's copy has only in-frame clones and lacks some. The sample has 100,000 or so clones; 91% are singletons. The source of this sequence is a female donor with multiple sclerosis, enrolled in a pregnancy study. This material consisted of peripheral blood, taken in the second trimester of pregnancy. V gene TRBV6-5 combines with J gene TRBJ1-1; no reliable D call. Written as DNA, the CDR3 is TGTGCCAGCAGTTACTGGCTGAACACTGAAGCTTTCTTT. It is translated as CASSYWLNTEAFF.